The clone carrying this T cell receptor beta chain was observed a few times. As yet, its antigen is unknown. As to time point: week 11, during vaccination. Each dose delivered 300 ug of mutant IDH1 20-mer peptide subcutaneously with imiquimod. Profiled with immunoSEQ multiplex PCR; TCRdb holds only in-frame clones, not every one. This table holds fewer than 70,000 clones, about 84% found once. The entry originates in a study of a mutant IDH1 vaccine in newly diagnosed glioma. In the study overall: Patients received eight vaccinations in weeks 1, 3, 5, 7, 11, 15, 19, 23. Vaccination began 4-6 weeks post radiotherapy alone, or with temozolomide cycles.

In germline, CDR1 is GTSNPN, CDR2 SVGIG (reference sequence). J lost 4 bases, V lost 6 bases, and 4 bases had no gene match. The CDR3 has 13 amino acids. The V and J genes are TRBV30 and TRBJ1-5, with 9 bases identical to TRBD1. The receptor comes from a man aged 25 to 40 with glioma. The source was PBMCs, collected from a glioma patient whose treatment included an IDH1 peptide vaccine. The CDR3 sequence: CACDRGTNQPQHF. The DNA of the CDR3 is TGTGCCTGCGACAGGGGGACAAATCAGCCCCAGCATTTT.